This T cell receptor beta chain originates from a study of read filtering for tumor transcriptome and immune sequencing. Whole-study results and caveats: Dropping single-read clonotypes raised IR-seq and RNA-seq shared-clonotype correlation.

This clonotype was seen ten or more times. Antigen unknown. The library was built from roughly 400 ng RNA with molecular barcoded adaptors for alpha/delta and beta/gamma chains. TCRdb reanalysed the reads using MiXCR and keeps one entry per CDR3 protein. The sample has 120,000 or so distinct CDR3 sequences, under 15% seen once. Germline CDR1 LNHNV, CDR2 YYDKDF (reference sequence). The CDR3 is made up of 18 amino acids. V was clipped by 5 bases and J by 2 bases; unmatched bases: 11. The sample consisted of a population of CD138-negative cells sorted from bone marrow. The TCR originated in a donor at least 40 years old with multiple myeloma. The chain joins TRBV15 to TRBJ2-5; TRBD2 matches 13 bases. This chain's CDR3 is CATSYGLAGEGRQETQYF. Written as DNA, the CDR3 is TGTGCCACCAGCTATGGACTAGCGGGAGAAGGGCGGCAAGAGACCCAGTACTTC.